The clone carrying this T cell receptor beta chain was found many times. Its antigen is unidentified. The data originate from a study of T cell repertoires in cytomegalovirus infection. General study points: CMV-specific TCR beta clonotypes restricted by HLA-C dominated the ex vivo response.

One entry per CDR3 protein results from TCRdb running MiXCR on the reads. The sample lists roughly 230,000 distinct CDR3 sequences; roughly 6.5% were seen once. Material: PBMCs. The receptor was isolated from a human donor in good health (CMV status not recorded). Some clones in this sample may be carry-over from other donors' samples.

CDR3 nucleotides: TGTGCCATCCCCCTCGACAGGGTTAATGAAAAACTGTTTTTT. This translates into CAIPLDRVNEKLFF. This chain links TRBV7-9 with TRBJ1-4, with 7 bases lining up with TRBD1. Unmatched junction bases numbered 9, after V lost 10 bases and J lost 4 bases. CDR3 size: 14 residues. Germline values: CDR1 SEHNR, CDR2 FQNEAQ (reference sequence).